Included here is one T cell receptor beta chain sequence, with context. These data belong to a study of T cells expressing NK-cell markers. About the research overall: Seropositivity for HCMV was found in seven of the eight sequenced donors, with one seronegative.

With the 5' RACE reads reprocessed, TCRdb shows one record per CDR3 protein and no DNA. The sample table includes 120,000 to 150,000 distinct CDR3 sequences. The CDR3 extends over 15 amino acids. CDR1 and CDR2 from the germline V gene are SGDLS and YYNGEE. Sequenced material: blood T cells: a sorted CD56 or NKG2C T cell subset, CD4+ or CD8+ T cells, or bulk PBMC T cells (not recorded which). The receptor comes from a man aged 18 to 29 in good health. The chain carries TRBV9 and TRBJ2-7; without DNA, the TCRdb call of TRBD2 cannot be checked. The CDR3: CASSVAGAGADEQYF. The variable domain in full, with the rest retrieved from reference TRBV9 and TRBJ2-7, is DSGVTQTPKHLITATGQRVTLRCSPRSGDLSVYWYQQSLDQGLQFLIQYYNGEERAKGNILERFSAQQFPDLHSELNLSSLELGDSALYFCASSVAGAGADEQYFGPGTRLTVT.